The present TCR beta chain was sequenced within a study of CD4+ T cells in melanoma (dated by TCRdb to between 2021 and 2023). General notes on the study: Neoantigen-specific CD4+ T cells in human melanoma were what the study investigated.

V loses 7 bases, J loses 6 bases, and the germline ends lie 7 bases apart. The CDR3 sequence holds 9 residues, the cysteine and phenylalanine included. Only the CDR3 DNA stays, 27 bases, in frame from base 1. The germline V gene (reference sequence) provides CDR1 DFQATT and CDR2 SNEGSKA. The method behind the library was the immunoSEQ multiplex PCR assay. TCRdb took over this immuneACCESS table, retaining in-frame rearrangements with V and J assigned. Such tables are incomplete; in checked studies, under half of the missing clones stem from an unresolved V gene, and the remainder is unexplained. The sample contains about 21,000 clones, almost 85% of them found a single time. The ten most abundant clones make up less than 4% of the sample. Remarks on this clone: No cognate antigen has been identified for it. The sample holds no much larger clone one base away, and base qualities are not on file.

What the research found in general, with its limitations: Neoantigen-specific CD4+ T cells were reported to be correlated with the function of CD8+ T cells, macrophages and B cells. Neoantigen-specific CD4+ T cells in melanoma were reported to have a range of differentiation states.

The donors were melanoma patients. The specimen was cells from a culture (not recorded whether cultured in vitro). The rearranged segments are TRBV20-1 and TRBJ2-7; the D gene cannot be named for sure. The sequence was obtained from a human donor with melanoma. The nucleotide sequence reads TGCAGTGTAGGGTCCGAGCAGTACTTC. Its product reads: CSVGSEQYF.